A selection of T cell receptor beta chains follows, all from one sample in a study of regulatory T cells in long-lasting Graves disease. TCRdb reprocessed the multiplex PCR reads via MiXCR and lists one record per CDR3 protein. This sample has some 460,000 distinct CDR3 sequences, with about a sixth found just once. The sample was also linked to a second study, of T cells in Graves' hyperthyroidism and ophthalmopathy.

The sequences come from peripheral blood mononuclear cells (PBMCs), collected at new diagnosis, from a patient treated with antithyroid drugs. The receptors originated from a man in his forties or fifties with Graves disease. Each CDR3 is given with its conserved first and last residue. The D gene is left open where the match is weak. Clone sizes are given selectively: once, few, many, or a class where the clone is expanded.

D gene,clone size,V gene,J gene,CDR3 DNA,CDR3 protein
TRBD1,.,TRBV6-1,TRBJ2-2,TGTGCCACCAGGGACAGGGCGGACACCGGGGAGCTGTTTTTT,CATRDRADTGELFF
TRBD1,many,TRBV20-1,TRBJ2-3,TGCAGTGCTCATACCGGGACAGGGCACACAGATACGCAGTATTTT,CSAHTGTGHTDTQYF
.,many,TRBV24-1,TRBJ2-1,TGTGCCACCAGTGAAAGTAGAAGCTCCTACAATGAGCAGTTCTTC,CATSESRSSYNEQFF
.,many,TRBV2,TRBJ2-3,TGTGCCAGCAGTGAAGGGAATAGGGCAGATACGCAGTATTTT,CASSEGNRADTQYF
TRBD2,.,TRBV5-6,TRBJ2-1,TGTGCCAGCAGCTTGATTAGCGGGACCAATGAGCAGTTCTTC,CASSLISGTNEQFF
.,.,TRBV9,TRBJ2-2,TGTGCCAGCAGCGTCCCCCAATCCCCGAACACCGGGGAGCTGTTTTTT,CASSVPQSPNTGELFF
TRBD2,few,TRBV12-3/TRBV12-4,TRBJ2-3,TGTGCCAGCAGTTTACGGGAGGGCACAGATACGCAGTATTTT,CASSLREGTDTQYF
TRBD2,.,TRBV7-2,TRBJ2-2,TGTGCCAGCAGCTTAGTTAACGGGAGGGCCCTCGCCGGGGAGCTGTTTTTT,CASSLVNGRALAGELFF
TRBD1,few,TRBV6-5,TRBJ2-2,TGTGCCAGCAGTTACCGCGACAGGGTGATTTTGGGGGAGCTGTTTTTT,CASSYRDRVILGELFF
.,many,TRBV7-9,TRBJ1-2,TGTGCCAGCAGCGCTCCCCTCAACGCGGGCTATGGCTACACCTTC,CASSAPLNAGYGYTF
TRBD2,.,TRBV3-1,TRBJ2-2,TGTGCCAGCAGCCGCACAGGGAGTAGCGGGAGCGAGCTGTTTTTT,CASSRTGSSGSELFF
.,many,TRBV4-1,TRBJ2-5,TGCGCCAGCAGCTCTCAGGGTCGGGAGACCCAGTACTTC,CASSSQGRETQYF
TRBD2,.,TRBV4-1,TRBJ2-7,TGCGCCAGCAGCCGGCAGCGGGAATCCTACGAGCAGTACTTC,CASSRQRESYEQYF
.,few,TRBV29-1,TRBJ1-4,TGCAGCGTTGGAGGGACAACTAATGAAAAACTGTTTTTT,CSVGGTTNEKLFF
.,.,TRBV15,TRBJ1-1,TGTGCCACCAGCACGAGGGGGGGTATCACTGAAGCTTTCTTT,CATSTRGGITEAFF
.,many,TRBV20-1,TRBJ2-5,TGCAGTGCTAGGGGGGGTGGGGAGACCCAGTACTTC,CSARGGGETQYF
.,few,TRBV5-1,TRBJ2-7,TGCGCCAGGTACTTGGGAAACGAGCAGTACTTC,CARYLGNEQYF
TRBD2,many,TRBV12-3/TRBV12-4,TRBJ2-5,TGTGCCAGCAGTTTGTCTAGCGGGAGTACCCAGTACTTC,CASSLSSGSTQYF
.,many,TRBV28,TRBJ1-1,TGTGCCAGCAGTTTAAGCGGTTTTATAGGAGCTGAAGCTTTCTTT,CASSLSGFIGAEAFF
.,many,TRBV9,TRBJ1-2,TGTGCCAGCAGCTCAGAGGTAGACAACTCCTATGGCTACACCTTC,CASSSEVDNSYGYTF
TRBD2,many,TRBV3-1,TRBJ2-3,TGTGCCAGCAGCCAAGCCGGGAGGGCCGTAGATACGCAGTATTTT,CASSQAGRAVDTQYF
.,few,TRBV15,TRBJ1-5,TGTGCCACCAGCAGAGACAGGGATCAGCCCCAGCATTTT,CATSRDRDQPQHF
.,many,TRBV28,TRBJ2-7,TGTGCCAGCAGCCCGGCCCGGGACTCCTACGAGCAGTACTTC,CASSPARDSYEQYF
.,.,TRBV18,TRBJ1-6,TGTGCCAGCTCACCATTGGCAGGGGAGAATTCACCCCTCCACTTT,CASSPLAGENSPLHF
.,.,TRBV20-1,TRBJ2-5,TGCAGTGCTAGGGGCGGGCGGCAAGAGACCCAGTACTTC,CSARGGRQETQYF
.,.,TRBV15,TRBJ2-3,TGTGCCACCAGCAGAGTGAAGGGAGAAACAGATACGCAGTATTTT,CATSRVKGETDTQYF
.,many,TRBV5-1,TRBJ2-1,TGCGCCAGCAGCGAGGGTGCTAATGAGCAGTTCTTC,CASSEGANEQFF
.,many,TRBV14,TRBJ2-3,TGTGCCAGCAGCCAAGAGAGGACAGATACGCAGTATTTT,CASSQERTDTQYF
.,many,TRBV7-2,TRBJ1-2,TGTGCCAGCAGCTTAGGGCCCAGGGCCGATCAGTATGGCTACACCTTC,CASSLGPRADQYGYTF
.,many,TRBV2,TRBJ2-1,TGTGCCAGCAGGCGACGGGACAATGAGCAGTTCTTC,CASRRRDNEQFF
TRBD2,.,TRBV5-1,TRBJ2-2,TGCGCCAGCAGCTTGCTGACTAGCGGGAGCTCGAACACCGGGGAGCTGTTTTTT,CASSLLTSGSSNTGELFF
TRBD1,.,TRBV6-2/TRBV6-3,TRBJ2-4,TGTGCCAGCAGACTGACAGGGGTGAACATTCAGTACTTC,CASRLTGVNIQYF
.,.,TRBV12-3/TRBV12-4,TRBJ2-1,TGTGCCACGGCGGCGACAGCCTCCTACAATGAGCAGTTCTTC,CATAATASYNEQFF
TRBD2,.,TRBV12-3/TRBV12-4,TRBJ2-7,TGTGCCAGCAGTAAGCTAGCGGTCCCCTACGAGCAGTACTTC,CASSKLAVPYEQYF
TRBD2,many,TRBV28,TRBJ2-1,TGTGCCAGCGCCGGGACTAGCGGCTACAATGAGCAGTTCTTC,CASAGTSGYNEQFF
TRBD2,many,TRBV7-3,TRBJ2-1,TGTGCCAGCAGCTTGGGGGGGGGGAAAATTGGCTCCTACAATGAGCAGTTCTTC,CASSLGGGKIGSYNEQFF
.,few,TRBV4-1,TRBJ1-1,TGCGCCAGCAGCCGCAGATCTGGGACTTCCTCCACTGAAGCTTTCTTT,CASSRRSGTSSTEAFF
.,many,TRBV2,TRBJ2-7,TGTGCCAGCCAGCGAAACGCGGCCCTCGAGCAGTACTTC,CASQRNAALEQYF
TRBD1,many,TRBV7-8,TRBJ2-3,TGTACCAGCAGCACCCGGGACAGGGGCTGGAGAGATACGCAGTATTTT,CTSSTRDRGWRDTQYF
TRBD1,.,TRBV5-1,TRBJ1-6,TGCGCCAGCAGCTTGGACCTACGGACAGGGAAGGGTTCACCCCTCCACTTT,CASSLDLRTGKGSPLHF
.,many,TRBV7-6,TRBJ2-1,TGTGCCAGCAGTGCAACCTACAATGAGCAGTTCTTC,CASSATYNEQFF